The 12 T cell receptor beta chains reported below all come from one sample, sequenced in a study of naive CD8 T cells in extremely preterm neonates. The antigens of these receptors remain unknown. Extremely preterm deliveries at about 23-27 weeks of gestation provided the preterm samples. Produced via immunoSEQ multiplex PCR; TCRdb's table is partial and in-frame only. The sample holds tens of thousands of clones; 70% to 90% are singletons and the top ten take approximately 1%. Findings of the study overall: Compared with older groups, preterm CDR3s were shorter, with fewer N additions and less trimming.

The specimen was naive CD8+ T cells from cord blood. The receptors were gathered from a boy who was born preterm.

In this sample, this clone turned up a few times. CDR3 amino acids: CASSLWGYSPLHF. In nucleotides, the CDR3 is TGTGCCAGCAGTTTATGGGGTTATTCACCCCTCCACTTT. This chain links TRBV27 with TRBJ1-6; D uncertain. Germline CDR1 reads MNHEY; CDR2 reads SMNVEV (reference sequence). Trimming removed 1 base from V and 8 bases from J, with 6 bases in between. The CDR3 extends over 13 amino acids.

The gene calls are TRBV4-1 and TRBJ2-7; 7 bases line up with TRBD1. Per the germline V gene, CDR1 is MGHRA and CDR2 is YSYEKL. Unmatched junction bases numbered 8, after V lost 1 base and J lost 2 bases. This CDR3 comprises 16 residues. This chain's CDR3 is CASSQVPGGIAYEQYF. CDR3 nucleotides: TGCGCCAGCAGCCAAGTCCCAGGGGGAATTGCCTACGAGCAGTACTTC.

This chain links TRBV30 with TRBJ1-4; no clear D. V shed 5 bases and J shed 0 bases, with 7 bases lying between them. The CDR3 runs 13 residues. CDR1 and CDR2 (germline): GTSNPN, SVGIG (reference sequence). The CDR3 DNA follows: TGTGCCTGGTCTGGGGCAACTAATGAAAAACTGTTTTTT. Amino acids: CAWSGATNEKLFF.

This chain connects TRBV9 to TRBJ2-3, with D maybe TRBD2 (6 bases). The CDR3 covers 12 residues. Germline V gene lookup returns CDR1 SGDLS and CDR2 YYNGEE. The V gene lost 3 bases and the J gene lost 4 bases, with 6 bases spanning the gap. For the CDR3, the DNA is TGTGCCAGCAGCGGACTAGCAGATACGCAGTATTTT. This codes for CASSGLADTQYF.

The chain links TRBV19 to TRBJ1-5; TRBD1 matches at 10 bases. With V trimmed by 6 bases and J by 6 bases, 2 bases remained unmatched. Germline loops: CDR1 LNHDA, CDR2 SQIVND (reference sequence). The CDR3 loop spans 13 amino acids. This CDR3 reads CASRDRGSQPQHF. The DNA for the CDR3 is TGTGCCAGTAGGGACAGGGGGAGTCAGCCCCAGCATTTT.

The chain is built from TRBV19 and TRBJ1-5; no clear D. Germline CDR1 LNHDA, CDR2 SQIVND (reference sequence). This CDR3 comprises 11 residues. Trimming took off 2 bases at V and 9 bases at J, with 5 bases between the two ends. Written as DNA, the CDR3 is TGTGCCAGTAGTATATGGGGGCCCCAGCATTTT. Translating gives CASSIWGPQHF.

This clone has just a few counts. This chain links TRBV4-2 with TRBJ1-6; 12 nucleotides agree with TRBD1. Trimming cost V 0 bases and J 9 bases; bases outside gene matches: 0. The CDR3 consists of 15 residues. Germline V gives CDR1 LGHNA, CDR2 YNFKEQ. The CDR3 DNA follows: TGTGCCAGCAGCCAAGAGGGACAGGGGGCTTCACCCCTCCACTTT. It yields the protein CASSQEGQGASPLHF.

The chain links TRBV11-2 to TRBJ2-7, with TRBD2 matching 9 bases. V trimming: 5 bases; J trimming: 4 bases; junction bases outside the gene matches: 3. The CDR3 runs 13 residues. Germline V gene sequence: CDR1 SGHAT, CDR2 FQNNGV. The DNA of the CDR3 is TGTGCCAGCAGCCCAGGACTAGCGTACGAGCAGTACTTC. As protein: CASSPGLAYEQYF.

CDR3 sequence (DNA): TGTGCCAGCAGTTGGACAGCAACTAATGAAAAACTGTTTTTT. Protein product: CASSWTATNEKLFF. The chain has TRBV27 and TRBJ1-4, with D possibly being TRBD1 (6 bases). Germline V gene sequence: CDR1 MNHEY, CDR2 SMNVEV (reference sequence). This CDR3 has 14 amino acids. The V gene lost 4 bases and the J gene lost 0 bases, with 6 bases spanning the gap.

This clone was found once. The V and J genes are TRBV27 and TRBJ2-3; 13 bases are a match to TRBD2. The V gene end was trimmed by 4 bases and the J gene end by 1 base; junction bases not matched to a gene: 2. The germline gives CDR1 MNHEY, CDR2 SMNVEV (reference sequence). The CDR3 loop spans 16 amino acids. DNA for the CDR3: TGTGCCAGCAGTTCCGGGACTAGCGGGGGCACAGATACGCAGTATTTT. It is translated as CASSSGTSGGTDTQYF.

The J gene is TRBJ1-5, the V gene TRBV27, with a weak D call TRBD1 (6 bases). Germline V gives CDR1 MNHEY, CDR2 SMNVEV (reference sequence). V lost 0 bases and J 4 bases, leaving 7 bases between the germline ends. The CDR3 sequence is 14 residues long. The CDR3 spells CASSLSGTNQPQHF. As DNA, the CDR3 is TGTGCCAGCAGTTTATCGGGGACAAATCAGCCCCAGCATTTT.

The chain is built from TRBV6-6 and TRBJ2-2; no reliable D call. Looked up from germline, CDR1 is MNHNY and CDR2 is SVGAGI (reference sequence). The CDR3 totals 12 residues. V was trimmed by 2 bases and J by 2 bases, leaving 0 bases between them. The chain's CDR3 is CASSYNTGELFF. The CDR3, as DNA: TGTGCCAGCAGTTACAACACCGGGGAGCTGTTTTTT.